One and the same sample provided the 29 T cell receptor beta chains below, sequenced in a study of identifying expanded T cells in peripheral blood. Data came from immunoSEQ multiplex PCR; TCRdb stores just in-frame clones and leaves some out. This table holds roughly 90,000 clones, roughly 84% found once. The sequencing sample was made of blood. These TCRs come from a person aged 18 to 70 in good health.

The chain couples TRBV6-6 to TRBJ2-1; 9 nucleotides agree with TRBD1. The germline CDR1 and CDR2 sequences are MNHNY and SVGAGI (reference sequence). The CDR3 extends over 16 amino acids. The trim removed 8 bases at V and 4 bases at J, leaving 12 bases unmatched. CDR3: CASRDRVYGTYNEQFF. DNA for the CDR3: TGTGCCAGCCGGGACAGGGTTTACGGGACTTACAATGAGCAGTTCTTC.

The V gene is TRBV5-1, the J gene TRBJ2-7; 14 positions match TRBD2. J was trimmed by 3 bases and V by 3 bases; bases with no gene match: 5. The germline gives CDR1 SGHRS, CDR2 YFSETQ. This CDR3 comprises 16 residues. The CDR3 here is CASSWKGLAGDYEQYF. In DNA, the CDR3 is TGCGCCAGCAGCTGGAAGGGACTAGCGGGGGACTACGAGCAGTACTTC.

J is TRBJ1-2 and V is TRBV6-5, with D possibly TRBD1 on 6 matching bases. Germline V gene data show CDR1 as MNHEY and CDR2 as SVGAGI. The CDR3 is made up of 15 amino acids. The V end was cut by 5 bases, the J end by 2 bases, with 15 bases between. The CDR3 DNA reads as TGTGCCAGCAGTCCCGGGACACCTGAGAACTATGGCTACACCTTC. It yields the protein CASSPGTPENYGYTF.

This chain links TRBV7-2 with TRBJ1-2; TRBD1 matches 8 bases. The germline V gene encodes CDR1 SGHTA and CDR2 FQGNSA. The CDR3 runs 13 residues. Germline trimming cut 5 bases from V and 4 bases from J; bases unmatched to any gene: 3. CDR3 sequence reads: CASSPGQGYGYTF. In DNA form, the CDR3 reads TGTGCCAGCAGCCCCGGACAGGGCTATGGCTACACCTTC.

CDR3 region: CASSPGLAGGRDTQYF. In DNA form, the CDR3 reads TGTGCCAGCAGCCCTGGACTAGCGGGGGGTCGAGATACGCAGTATTTT. The rearrangement links TRBV5-6 to TRBJ2-3; 14 bases line up with TRBD2. Germline V CDR1 and CDR2: SGHDT, YYEEEE. This CDR3 has 16 residues. J gave up 5 bases and V 4 bases, and 6 bases lay outside the gene matches.

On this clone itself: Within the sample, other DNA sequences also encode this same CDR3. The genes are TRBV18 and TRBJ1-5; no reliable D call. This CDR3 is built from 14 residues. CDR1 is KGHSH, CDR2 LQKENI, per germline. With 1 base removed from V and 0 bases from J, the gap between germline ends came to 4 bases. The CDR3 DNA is TGTGCCAGCTCACCACAGGGTAGCAATCAGCCCCAGCATTTT. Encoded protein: CASSPQGSNQPQHF. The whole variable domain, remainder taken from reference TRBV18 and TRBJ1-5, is NAGVMQNPRHLVRRRGQEARLRCSPMKGHSHVYWYRQLPEEGLKFMVYLQKENIIDESGMPKERFSAEFPKEGPSILRIQQVVRGDSAAYFCASSPQGSNQPQHFGDGTRLSIL.

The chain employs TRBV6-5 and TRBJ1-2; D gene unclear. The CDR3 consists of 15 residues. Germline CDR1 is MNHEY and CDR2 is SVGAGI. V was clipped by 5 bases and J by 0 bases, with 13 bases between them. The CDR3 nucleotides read TGTGCCAGCAGTCTTACATGGAGAGCTAACTATGGCTACACCTTC. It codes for CASSLTWRANYGYTF.

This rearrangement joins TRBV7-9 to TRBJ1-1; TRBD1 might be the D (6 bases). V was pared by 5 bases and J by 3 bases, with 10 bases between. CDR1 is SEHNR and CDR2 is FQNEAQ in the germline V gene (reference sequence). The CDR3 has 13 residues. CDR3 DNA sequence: TGTGCCAGCAGCACAAGGGGGTACACTGAAGCTTTCTTT. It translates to CASSTRGYTEAFF.

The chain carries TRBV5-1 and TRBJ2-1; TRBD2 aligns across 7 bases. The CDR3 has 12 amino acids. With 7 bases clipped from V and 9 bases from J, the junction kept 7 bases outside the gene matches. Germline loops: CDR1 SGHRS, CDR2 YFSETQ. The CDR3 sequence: CASRGGGGEQFF. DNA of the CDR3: TGCGCCAGCCGGGGCGGGGGTGGTGAGCAGTTCTTC.

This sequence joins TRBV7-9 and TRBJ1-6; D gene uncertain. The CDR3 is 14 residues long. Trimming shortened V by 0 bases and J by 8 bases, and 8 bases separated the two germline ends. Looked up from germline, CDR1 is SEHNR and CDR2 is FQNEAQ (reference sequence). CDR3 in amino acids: CASSLALSDSPLHF. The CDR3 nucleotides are TGTGCCAGCAGCTTAGCGCTTAGTGATTCACCCCTCCACTTT.

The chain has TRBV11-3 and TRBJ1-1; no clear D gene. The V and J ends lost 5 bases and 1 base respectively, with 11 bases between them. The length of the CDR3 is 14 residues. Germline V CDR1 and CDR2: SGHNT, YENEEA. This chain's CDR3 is CASSPGPPNTEAFF. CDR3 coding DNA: TGTGCCAGCAGCCCCGGCCCGCCGAACACTGAAGCTTTCTTT. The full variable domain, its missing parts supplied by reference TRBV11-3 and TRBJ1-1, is EAGVVQSPRYKIIEKKQPVAFWCNPISGHNTLYWYLQNLGQGPELLIRYENEEAVDDSQLPKDRFSAERLKGVDSTLKIQPAELGDSAVYLCASSPGPPNTEAFFGQGTRLTVV.

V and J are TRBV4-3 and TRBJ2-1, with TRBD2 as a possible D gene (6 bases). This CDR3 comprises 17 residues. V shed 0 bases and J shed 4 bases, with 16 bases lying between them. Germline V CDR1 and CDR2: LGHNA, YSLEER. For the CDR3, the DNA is TGCGCCAGCAGCCAAGATAGGTGGTCTGGAGGGTACAATGAGCAGTTCTTC. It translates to CASSQDRWSGGYNEQFF.

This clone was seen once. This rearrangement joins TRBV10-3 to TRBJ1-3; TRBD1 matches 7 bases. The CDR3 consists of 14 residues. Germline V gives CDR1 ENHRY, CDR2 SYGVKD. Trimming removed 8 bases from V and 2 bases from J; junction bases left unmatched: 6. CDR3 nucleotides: TGTGCCATCGGGGGGACAGCGACTGGAAACACCATATATTTT. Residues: CAIGGTATGNTIYF.

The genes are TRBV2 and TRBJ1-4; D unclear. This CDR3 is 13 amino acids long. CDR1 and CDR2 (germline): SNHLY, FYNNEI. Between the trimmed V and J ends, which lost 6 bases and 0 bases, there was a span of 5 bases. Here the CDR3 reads CASRQSTNEKLFF. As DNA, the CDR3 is TGTGCCAGCAGACAGTCAACTAATGAAAAACTGTTTTTT.

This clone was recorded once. DNA of the CDR3: TGCGCCAGCAGCTTAGCGGGACAGTCATCCACGGTAGAAGGCTACACCTTC. Translating it yields CASSLAGQSSTVEGYTF. J is TRBJ1-2 and V is TRBV5-1; 7 bases map to TRBD1. There are 17 residues in the CDR3. Germline trimming cut 2 bases from V and 8 bases from J; bases unmatched to any gene: 18. The V gene's germline CDR1 is SGHRS and CDR2 YFSETQ.

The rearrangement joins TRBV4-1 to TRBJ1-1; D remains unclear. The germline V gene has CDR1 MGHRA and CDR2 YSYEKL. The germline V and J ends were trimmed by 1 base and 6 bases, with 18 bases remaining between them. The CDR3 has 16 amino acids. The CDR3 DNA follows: TGCGCCAGCAGCCAAGTTCTAAGTTCTTATCTTCCTGAAGCTTTCTTT. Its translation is CASSQVLSSYLPEAFF.

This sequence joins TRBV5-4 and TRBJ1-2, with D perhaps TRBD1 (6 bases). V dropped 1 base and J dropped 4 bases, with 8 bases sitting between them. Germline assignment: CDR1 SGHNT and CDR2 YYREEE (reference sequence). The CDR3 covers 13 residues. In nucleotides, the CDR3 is TGTGCCAGCAGCTTGACAGGGATCTATGGCTACACCTTC. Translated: CASSLTGIYGYTF. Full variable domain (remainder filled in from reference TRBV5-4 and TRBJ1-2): ETGVTQSPTHLIKTRGQQVTLRCSSQSGHNTVSWYQQALGQGPQFIFQYYREEENGRGNFPPRFSGLQFPNYSSELNVNALELDDSALYLCASSLTGIYGYTFGSGTRLTVV.

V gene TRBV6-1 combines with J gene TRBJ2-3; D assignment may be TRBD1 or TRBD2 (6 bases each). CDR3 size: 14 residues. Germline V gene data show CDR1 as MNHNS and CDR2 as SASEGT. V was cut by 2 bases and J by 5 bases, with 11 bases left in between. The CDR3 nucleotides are TGTGCCAGCAGTGAACAGGGGAGGATAGATACGCAGTATTTT. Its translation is CASSEQGRIDTQYF.

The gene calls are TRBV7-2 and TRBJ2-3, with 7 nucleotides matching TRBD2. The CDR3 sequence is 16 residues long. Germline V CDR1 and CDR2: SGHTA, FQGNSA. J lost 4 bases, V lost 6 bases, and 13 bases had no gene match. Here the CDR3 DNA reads TGTGCCAGCAGTCCCAATAGACTAGCCCTCGCAGATACGCAGTATTTT. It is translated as CASSPNRLALADTQYF.

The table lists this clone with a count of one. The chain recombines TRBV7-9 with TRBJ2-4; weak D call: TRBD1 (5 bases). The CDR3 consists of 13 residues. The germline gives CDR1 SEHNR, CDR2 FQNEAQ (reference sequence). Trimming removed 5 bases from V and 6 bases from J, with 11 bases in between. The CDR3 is CASSLRALNIQYF. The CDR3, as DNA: TGTGCCAGCAGCCTCAGGGCGCTAAACATTCAGTACTTC.

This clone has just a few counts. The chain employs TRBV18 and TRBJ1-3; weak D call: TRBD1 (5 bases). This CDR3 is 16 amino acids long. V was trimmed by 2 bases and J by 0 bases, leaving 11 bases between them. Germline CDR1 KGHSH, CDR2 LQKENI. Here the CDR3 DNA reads TGTGCCAGCTCACCATGGGACGTTAACTCTGGAAACACCATATATTTT. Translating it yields CASSPWDVNSGNTIYF.

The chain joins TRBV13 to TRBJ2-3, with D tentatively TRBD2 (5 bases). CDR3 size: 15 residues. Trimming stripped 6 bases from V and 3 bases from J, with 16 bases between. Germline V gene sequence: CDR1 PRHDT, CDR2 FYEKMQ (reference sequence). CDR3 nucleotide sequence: TGTGCCAGCAGGCGAGCGGCTCTTGGGACAGATACGCAGTATTTT. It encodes CASRRAALGTDTQYF.

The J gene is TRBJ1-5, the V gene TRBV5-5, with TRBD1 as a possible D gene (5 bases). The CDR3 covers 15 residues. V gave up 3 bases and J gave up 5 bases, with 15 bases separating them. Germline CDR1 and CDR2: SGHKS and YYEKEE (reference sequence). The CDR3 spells CASSWQGGVDQPQHF. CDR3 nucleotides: TGTGCCAGCAGCTGGCAGGGAGGTGTAGATCAGCCCCAGCATTTT.

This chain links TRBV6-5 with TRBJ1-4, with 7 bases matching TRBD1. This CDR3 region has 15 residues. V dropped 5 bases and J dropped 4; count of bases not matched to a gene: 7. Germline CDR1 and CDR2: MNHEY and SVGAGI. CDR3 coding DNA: TGTGCCAGCAGTAGAGACAGGGATAGTAATGAAAAACTGTTTTTT. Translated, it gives CASSRDRDSNEKLFF.

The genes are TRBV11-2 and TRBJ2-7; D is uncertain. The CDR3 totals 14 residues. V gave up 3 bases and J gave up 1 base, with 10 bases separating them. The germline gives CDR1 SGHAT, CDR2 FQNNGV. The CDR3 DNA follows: TGTGCCAGCAGCTTTGGTCTAAGGTCCTACGAGCAGTACTTC. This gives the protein CASSFGLRSYEQYF.

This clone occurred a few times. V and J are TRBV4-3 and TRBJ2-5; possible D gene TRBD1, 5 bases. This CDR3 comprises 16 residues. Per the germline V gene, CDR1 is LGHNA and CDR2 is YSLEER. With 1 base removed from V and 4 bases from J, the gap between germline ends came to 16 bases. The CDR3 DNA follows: TGCGCCAGCAGCCAAGGTGGGGTCTCAACAGGAGAGACCCAGTACTTC. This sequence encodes CASSQGGVSTGETQYF.

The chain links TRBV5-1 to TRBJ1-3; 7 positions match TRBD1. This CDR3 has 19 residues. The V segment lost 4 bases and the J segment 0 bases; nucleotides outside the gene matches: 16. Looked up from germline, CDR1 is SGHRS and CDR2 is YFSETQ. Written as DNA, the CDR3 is TGCGCCAGCAGCGGGCGGGGGGACAGCCCGACCTACTCTGGAAACACCATATATTTT. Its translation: CASSGRGDSPTYSGNTIYF.

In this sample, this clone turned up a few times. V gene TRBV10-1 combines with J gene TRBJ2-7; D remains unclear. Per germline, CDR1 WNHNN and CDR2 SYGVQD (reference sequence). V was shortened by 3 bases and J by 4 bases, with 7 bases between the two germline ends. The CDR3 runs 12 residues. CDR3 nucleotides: TGCGCCAGCAGTGATAAGCCTTACGAGCAGTACTTC. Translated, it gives CASSDKPYEQYF.

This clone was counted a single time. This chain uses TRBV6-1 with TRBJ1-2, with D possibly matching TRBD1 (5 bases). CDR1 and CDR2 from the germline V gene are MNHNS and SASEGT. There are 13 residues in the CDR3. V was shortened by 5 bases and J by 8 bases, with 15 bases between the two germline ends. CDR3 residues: CASSIKAGSGYTF. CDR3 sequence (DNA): TGTGCCAGCAGTATAAAAGCAGGGAGCGGCTACACCTTC.